This TCR beta chain was sequenced for a study of technical replicates of blood from a few donors. Clones were sequenced by immunoSEQ multiplex PCR, and TCRdb holds only the in-frame ones, with some missing. The sample carries under 85,000 clones, around 94% recorded once. Germline V CDR1 and CDR2: WSHSY, SAAADI. V shed 1 base and J shed 2 bases, with 8 bases lying between them. CDR3 length: 14 residues. The sample was T cells isolated from PBMCs. The clonotype was recovered from a human donor in good health. This chain uses TRBV10-2 with TRBJ2-5; TRBD1 might be the D (5 bases). Here the CDR3 DNA reads TGCGCCAGCAGTGAGTGGAAGGGGCAAGAGACCCAGTACTTC. Amino acids: CASSEWKGQETQYF.